Shown below are 13 T cell receptor beta chains from a single sample sequenced in a study of T-cell reconstitution after alpha-beta-depleted transplantation in children. Preparation of the TCRbeta library used unique molecular identifiers. TCRdb independently ran MiXCR on the PCR reads; one entry per CDR3 protein. The sample gives 700,000 to 950,000 distinct CDR3 sequences, around 15% of which show up once; about 4.6% is in the top ten. The sample consisted of PBMCs, mostly from graft donor cells, taken 360 days after TCRalphabeta/CD19-depleted stem cell transplant. The source of these receptors is a male patient aged 5 to 17 who had a stem cell transplant for acute lymphoblastic leukemia, so the T cells may come from the graft donor.

This chain's CDR3 is CASSDPGQLSYEQYF. The DNA for the CDR3 is TGTGCCAGCAGTGATCCGGGACAGCTGTCCTACGAGCAGTACTTC. The V call is TRBV25-1, the J call TRBJ2-7; 7 positions agree with TRBD1. V lost 3 bases, J lost 1 base, and 6 bases stayed unmatched. Germline CDR1 is MGHDK and CDR2 is SYGVNS. The CDR3 has 15 residues.

CDR3 in DNA: TGTGCCACCCTTGGGCGCCACGAGCAGTACTTC. Its translation: CATLGRHEQYF. The chain uses TRBV6-2 or TRBV6-3 and TRBJ2-7, with D uncertain. V shed 10 bases and J shed 5 bases, with 12 bases lying between them. CDR3 size: 11 residues. Per germline, CDR1 MNHEY and CDR2 SVGEGT.

The chain carries TRBV20-1 and TRBJ2-1; TRBD2 agrees at 10 bases. The length of the CDR3 is 15 residues. The V segment lost 4 bases and the J segment 1 base; nucleotides outside the gene matches: 4. CDR1 is DFQATT and CDR2 is SNEGSKA in the germline V gene (reference sequence). The CDR3 DNA reads TGCAGTGCTAAAAAGCGGGAGGGTTCCTACAATGAGCAGTTCTTC. Translating gives CSAKKREGSYNEQFF.

This clonotype was seen only a few times. The J gene is TRBJ2-4, the V gene TRBV27; D is perhaps TRBD1 (5 bases). The V end was cut by 5 bases, the J end by 0 bases, with 11 bases between. Germline lookup yields CDR1 MNHEY and CDR2 SMNVEV (reference sequence). The CDR3 sequence is 15 residues long. CDR3 coding DNA: TGTGCCAGCAGTAAGACAGTTCTAGCCAAAAACATTCAGTACTTC. It encodes CASSKTVLAKNIQYF.

This clonotype was recorded a few times. The chain combines TRBV20-1 with TRBJ2-7, with 11 bases aligning to TRBD2. Germline V lookup: CDR1 DFQATT, CDR2 SNEGSKA (reference sequence). This CDR3 has 16 residues. V dropped 1 base and J dropped 6; count of bases not matched to a gene: 11. CDR3 sequence: CSARVSGRAILGEQYF. As DNA, the CDR3 is TGCAGTGCTAGAGTTAGCGGGAGGGCCATCCTGGGCGAGCAGTACTTC.

This chain uses TRBV29-1 with TRBJ2-3; a weak D match, TRBD1 (5 bases). The CDR3 covers 12 residues. CDR1 SQVTM and CDR2 ANQGSEA come from the germline V gene. V was trimmed by 7 bases and J by 1 base, leaving 9 bases between them. CDR3 DNA sequence: TGCAGCGCAATAGGGGGCACAGATACGCAGTATTTT. This codes for CSAIGGTDTQYF.

The rearrangement links TRBV14 to TRBJ1-1; 9 bases are shared with TRBD1. Unmatched junction bases numbered 6, after V lost 6 bases and J lost 4 bases. CDR1 SGHDN and CDR2 FVKESK come from the germline V gene. The CDR3 sequence is 14 residues long. CDR3 nucleotides: TGTGCCAGCAGTTACAGGGGGCTTCTCACTGAAGCTTTCTTT. It is translated as CASSYRGLLTEAFF.

The V call is TRBV5-4, the J call TRBJ2-1, with D uncertain. CDR3 size: 13 residues. In germline, CDR1 is SGHNT, CDR2 YYREEE (reference sequence). Deletions cut 1 base from V and 6 bases from J, with 8 bases between. CDR3: CASSLLVSNEQFF. CDR3 bases: TGTGCCAGCAGCTTGTTGGTGAGCAATGAGCAGTTCTTC.

This chain joins TRBV21-1 and TRBJ2-1; the D call TRBD2 from the table was never checked on the DNA. TRBV21-1 constitutes a pseudogene. The CDR3 has 22 residues. In nucleotides, the CDR3 is TGTGCCAGCAGCAAAGGAAACTCGTCGGGCAAGCGGGAGGGGCCCCCATACAATGAGCAGTTCTTC. Its protein is CASSKGNSSGKREGPPYNEQFF.

There are a few counts of this clonotype. V and J are TRBV11-2 and TRBJ1-1; no firm D call. CDR1 and CDR2 from the germline V gene are SGHAT and FQNNGV. The CDR3 sequence is 12 residues long. Trimming took off 3 bases at V and 4 bases at J, with 6 bases between the two ends. CDR3 DNA sequence: TGTGCCAGCAGCTTGGAGATCACTGAAGCTTTCTTT. This codes for CASSLEITEAFF. Combining the CDR3 with reference TRBV11-2 and TRBJ1-1 gives the whole variable domain EAGVAQSPRYKIIEKRQSVAFWCNPISGHATLYWYQQILGQGPKLLIQFQNNGVVDDSQLPKDRFSAERLKGVDSTLKIQPAKLEDSAVYLCASSLEITEAFFGQGTRLTVV.

The V and J genes are TRBV2 and TRBJ2-7, with TRBD1 matching over 9 bases. Germline V gene lookup returns CDR1 SNHLY and CDR2 FYNNEI. V lost 7 bases and J lost 6; bases outside the gene matches: 13. The CDR3 runs 15 residues. The CDR3 spells CASIFRDREVGEQYF. CDR3 in DNA: TGTGCCAGCATCTTCCGGGACAGGGAGGTGGGCGAGCAGTACTTC.

The chain uses TRBV27 and TRBJ1-4; D perhaps matches TRBD1 (5 bases). This CDR3 is built from 17 residues. V gave up 1 base and J gave up 7 bases, with 19 bases separating them. Germline CDR1 reads MNHEY; CDR2 reads SMNVEV (reference sequence). The CDR3 protein is CASSLYPPRVAGEKLFF. CDR3 coding DNA: TGTGCCAGCAGTTTATATCCCCCCAGGGTGGCCGGTGAAAAACTGTTTTTT.

This clonotype was counted ten times or more. The chain combines TRBV7-9 with TRBJ2-7; 9 bases map to TRBD1. Germline CDR1 SEHNR, CDR2 FQNEAQ (reference sequence). After removal of 5 bases from V and 0 bases from J, the junction contained 5 bases not matched to a gene. This CDR3 is built from 15 residues. CDR3 bases: TGTGCCAGCAGCCCCTGGACAGGGGACTCCTACGAGCAGTACTTC. Protein: CASSPWTGDSYEQYF.